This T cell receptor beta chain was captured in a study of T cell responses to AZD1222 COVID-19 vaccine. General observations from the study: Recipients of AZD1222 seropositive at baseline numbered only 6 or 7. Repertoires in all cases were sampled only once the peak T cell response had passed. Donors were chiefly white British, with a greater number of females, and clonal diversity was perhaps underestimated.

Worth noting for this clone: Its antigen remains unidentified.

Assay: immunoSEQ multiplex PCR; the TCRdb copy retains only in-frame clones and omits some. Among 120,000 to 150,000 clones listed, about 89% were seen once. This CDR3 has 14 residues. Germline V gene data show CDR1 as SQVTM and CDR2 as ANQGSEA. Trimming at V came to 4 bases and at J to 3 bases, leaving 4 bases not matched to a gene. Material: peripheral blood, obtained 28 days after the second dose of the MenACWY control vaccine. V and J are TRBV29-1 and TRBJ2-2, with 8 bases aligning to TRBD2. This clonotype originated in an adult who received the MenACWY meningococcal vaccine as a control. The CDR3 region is CSVGRGVDTGELFF. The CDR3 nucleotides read TGCAGCGTTGGGCGGGGGGTAGACACCGGGGAGCTGTTTTTT.